The 18 T cell receptor beta chains reported below all come from one sample, sequenced in a study of technical replicates of blood from several donors. The data were produced by immunoSEQ multiplex PCR, yet TCRdb's version contains in-frame clones alone and is incomplete. The sample lists about 75,000 clones, approximately 97% occurring once. Material for sequencing was T cells isolated from PBMCs. The receptors were sampled from a human donor in good health.

The chain employs TRBV7-9 and TRBJ1-5; TRBD1 agrees at 11 bases. Germline V gene data show CDR1 as SEHNR and CDR2 as FQNEAQ (reference sequence). V trimming: 0 bases; J trimming: 4 bases; junction bases outside the gene matches: 5. The CDR3 totals 17 residues. For the CDR3, the DNA is TGTGCCAGCAGCTTAGCTTTCGGACAGGGGGCAAATCAGCCCCAGCATTTT. Amino acid sequence: CASSLAFGQGANQPQHF.

In DNA, the CDR3 is TGCGCCAGCAGCCGACCTGGGACAGGGCAAGAGACCCAGTACTTC. This translates into CASSRPGTGQETQYF. This chain uses TRBV4-1 with TRBJ2-5; 9 bases line up with TRBD1. Germline lookup yields CDR1 MGHRA and CDR2 YSYEKL. This CDR3 has 15 residues. The trim removed 4 bases at V and 2 bases at J, leaving 5 bases unmatched.

The chain employs TRBV18 and TRBJ1-1, with 9 bases matching TRBD1. Germline V gene data show CDR1 as KGHSH and CDR2 as LQKENI. Trimming at V came to 0 bases and at J to 4 bases, leaving 9 bases not matched to a gene. The CDR3 loop spans 17 amino acids. The CDR3 loop reads CASSPPGQGPASTEAFF. The CDR3 nucleotides are TGTGCCAGCTCACCACCAGGACAGGGGCCCGCTAGCACTGAAGCTTTCTTT. Full variable domain (missing parts from reference TRBV18 and TRBJ1-1): NAGVMQNPRHLVRRRGQEARLRCSPMKGHSHVYWYRQLPEEGLKFMVYLQKENIIDESGMPKERFSAEFPKEGPSILRIQQVVRGDSAAYFCASSPPGQGPASTEAFFGQGTRLTVV.

The rearrangement joins TRBV5-6 to TRBJ2-1; TRBD2 aligns across 9 bases. The germline V gene encodes CDR1 SGHDT and CDR2 YYEEEE. The CDR3 runs to 17 residues. Unmatched junction bases numbered 13, after V lost 4 bases and J lost 5 bases. The DNA for the CDR3 is TGTGCCAGCAGCGGGATGAGCGGGAGGCCGATCAACAATGAGCAGTTCTTC. As protein: CASSGMSGRPINNEQFF.

The chain carries TRBV6-5 and TRBJ1-2; D is perhaps TRBD1 (6 bases). Trimming shortened V by 2 bases and J by 5 bases, and 15 bases separated the two germline ends. The length of the CDR3 is 15 residues. The germline V gene encodes CDR1 MNHEY and CDR2 SVGAGI. DNA for the CDR3: TGTGCCAGCAGTTACGCCTTCGGGACAACTTATGGCTACACCTTC. Amino acids: CASSYAFGTTYGYTF.

The chain joins TRBV19 to TRBJ2-1; 12 nucleotides agree with TRBD2. Looked up from germline, CDR1 is LNHDA and CDR2 is SQIVND (reference sequence). After removal of 4 bases from V and 5 bases from J, the junction contained 15 bases not matched to a gene. The CDR3 is made up of 19 amino acids. DNA for the CDR3: TGTGCCAGTAGTAAATTCGGGACTAGCGGGCGGCGGCTACACAATGAGCAGTTCTTC. It translates to CASSKFGTSGRRLHNEQFF.

The chain carries TRBV6-1 and TRBJ1-1; unclear D gene. V lost 0 bases and J lost 7, with 12 bases in between. CDR1 and CDR2 (germline): MNHNS, SASEGT. The CDR3 spans 14 residues. CDR3 DNA sequence: TGTGCCAGCAGTGAAGCGGCCCAGACATTTGAAGCTTTCTTT. Amino acid sequence: CASSEAAQTFEAFF.

This clone was seen once. The chain uses TRBV7-6 and TRBJ1-5; 10 positions agree with TRBD1. The CDR3 contains 16 residues. The V segment lost 5 bases and the J segment 4 bases; nucleotides outside the gene matches: 8. CDR1 is SGHVS and CDR2 is FNYEAQ in the germline V gene. The chain's CDR3 is CASSPHRDRGNQPQHF. In nucleotides, the CDR3 is TGTGCCAGCAGCCCACACCGGGACAGGGGAAATCAGCCCCAGCATTTT.

The chain combines TRBV15 with TRBJ1-3; no firm D call. Between the trimmed V and J ends, which lost 0 bases and 0 bases, there was a span of 6 bases. The length of the CDR3 is 15 residues. CDR1 is LNHNV and CDR2 is YYDKDF in the germline V gene (reference sequence). The CDR3 here is CATSRDASSGNTIYF. As DNA, the CDR3 is TGTGCCACCAGCAGAGATGCTAGCTCTGGAAACACCATATATTTT.

The rearrangement joins TRBV29-1 to TRBJ2-5; 8 positions match TRBD1. This CDR3 is built from 14 residues. Germline lookup yields CDR1 SQVTM and CDR2 ANQGSEA. After removal of 6 bases from V and 0 bases from J, the junction contained 6 bases not matched to a gene. CDR3 protein: CSVRDRPYQETQYF. DNA for the CDR3: TGCAGCGTCCGGGACAGGCCGTACCAAGAGACCCAGTACTTC. The variable domain in full, with the rest retrieved from reference TRBV29-1 and TRBJ2-5, is SAVISQKPSRDICQRGTSLTIQCQVDSQVTMMFWYRQQPGQSLTLIATANQGSEATYESGFVIDKFPISRPNLTFSTLTVSNMSPEDSSIYLCSVRDRPYQETQYFGPGTRLLVL.

V and J are TRBV5-1 and TRBJ2-5; 9 nucleotides match TRBD2. The CDR3 runs 17 residues. V lost 0 bases to trimming and J lost 0 bases; unmatched junction nucleotides: 6. Germline lookup yields CDR1 SGHRS and CDR2 YFSETQ. The chain's CDR3 is CASSLASGTYHQETQYF. For the CDR3, the DNA is TGCGCCAGCAGCTTGGCTAGCGGGACGTACCACCAAGAGACCCAGTACTTC.

The V call is TRBV7-3, the J call TRBJ2-7; 11 nucleotides agree with TRBD1. The CDR3 loop spans 16 amino acids. With 0 bases clipped from V and 1 base from J, the junction kept 2 bases outside the gene matches. Germline CDR1 reads SGHTA; CDR2 reads FQGTGA. The CDR3 is CASSLTGTGGSYEQYF. Written as DNA, the CDR3 is TGTGCCAGCAGCTTAACGGGGACAGGGGGGTCCTACGAGCAGTACTTC.

The V and J genes are TRBV9 and TRBJ2-1, with 8 bases fitting TRBD1. There are 15 residues in the CDR3. Germline V lookup: CDR1 SGDLS, CDR2 YYNGEE. Germline trimming cut 0 bases from V and 12 bases from J; bases unmatched to any gene: 11. The CDR3 DNA sequence: TGTGCCAGCAGCGTAGAAGGGACAGGATATGGTTTGCAGTTCTTC. This gives the protein CASSVEGTGYGLQFF.

This clone was counted a few times. The chain recombines TRBV29-1 with TRBJ1-1; maybe TRBD1 (6 bases). The CDR3 loop spans 13 amino acids. Germline loops: CDR1 SQVTM, CDR2 ANQGSEA. Trimming shortened V by 6 bases and J by 5 bases, and 16 bases separated the two germline ends. CDR3 residues: CSVKQGIFTEAFF. For the CDR3, the DNA is TGCAGCGTGAAACAGGGCATATTTACTGAAGCTTTCTTT.

The chain carries TRBV28 and TRBJ2-6; 9 bases match TRBD1. The length of the CDR3 is 18 residues. The junction had 6 bases not matched to a gene; V was cut back by 3 bases and J by 0 bases. CDR1 is MDHEN, CDR2 SYDVKM, per germline. This chain's CDR3 is CASSFRDRVTSGANVLTF. CDR3 coding DNA: TGTGCCAGCAGTTTCCGGGACAGGGTGACCTCTGGGGCCAACGTCCTGACTTTC.

V and J are TRBV10-3 and TRBJ2-1; D is possibly TRBD1 (6 bases). Germline assignment: CDR1 ENHRY and CDR2 SYGVKD. This CDR3 spans 15 amino acids. Trimming removed 4 bases from V and 0 bases from J, with 10 bases in between. The CDR3 reads CAISGQDSSYNEQFF. As DNA, the CDR3 is TGTGCCATCAGTGGACAGGATAGCTCCTACAATGAGCAGTTCTTC.

The chain joins TRBV27 to TRBJ1-2; 10 nucleotides agree with TRBD1. CDR1 and CDR2 (germline): MNHEY, SMNVEV (reference sequence). CDR3 size: 15 residues. With 2 bases clipped from V and 5 bases from J, the junction kept 5 bases outside the gene matches. This chain's CDR3 is CASSLRKDRGYGYTF. Written as DNA, the CDR3 is TGTGCCAGCAGTTTACGTAAGGACAGGGGGTATGGCTACACCTTC.

J is TRBJ1-2 and V is TRBV7-2; D is unresolved. The germline V gene has CDR1 SGHTA and CDR2 FQGNSA. Trimming took off 1 base at V and 0 bases at J, with 9 bases between the two ends. The CDR3 totals 15 residues. CDR3 region: CASSLVPGSNYGYTF. The DNA for the CDR3 is TGTGCCAGCAGCTTAGTCCCGGGGTCTAACTATGGCTACACCTTC.